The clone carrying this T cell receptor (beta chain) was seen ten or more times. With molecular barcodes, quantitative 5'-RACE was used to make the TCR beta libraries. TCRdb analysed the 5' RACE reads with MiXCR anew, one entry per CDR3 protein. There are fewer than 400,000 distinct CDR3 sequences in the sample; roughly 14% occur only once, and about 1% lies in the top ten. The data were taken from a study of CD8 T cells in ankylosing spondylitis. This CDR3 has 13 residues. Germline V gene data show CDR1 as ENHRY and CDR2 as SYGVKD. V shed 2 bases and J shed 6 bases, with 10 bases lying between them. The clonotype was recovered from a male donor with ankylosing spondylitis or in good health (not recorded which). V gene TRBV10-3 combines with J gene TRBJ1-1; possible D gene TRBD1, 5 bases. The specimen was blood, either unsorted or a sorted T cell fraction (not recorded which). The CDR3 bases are TGTGCCATCAGTGAGGGTGGGGGAGCTGAAGCTTTCTTT. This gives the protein CAISEGGGAEAFF.